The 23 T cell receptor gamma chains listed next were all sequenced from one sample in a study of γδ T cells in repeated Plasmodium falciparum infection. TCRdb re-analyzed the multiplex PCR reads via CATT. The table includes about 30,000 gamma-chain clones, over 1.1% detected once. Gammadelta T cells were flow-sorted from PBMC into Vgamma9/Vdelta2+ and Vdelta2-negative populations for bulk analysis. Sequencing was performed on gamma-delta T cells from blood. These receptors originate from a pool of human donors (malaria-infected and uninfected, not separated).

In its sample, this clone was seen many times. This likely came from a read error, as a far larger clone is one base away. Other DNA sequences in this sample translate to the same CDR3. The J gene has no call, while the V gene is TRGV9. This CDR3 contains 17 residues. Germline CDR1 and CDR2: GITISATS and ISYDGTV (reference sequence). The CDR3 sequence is CALWEGTQELGKKIKVF. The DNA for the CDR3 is TGTGCCTTGTGGGAGGGGACCCAAGAGTTGGGCAAAAAAATCAAGGTGTTT.

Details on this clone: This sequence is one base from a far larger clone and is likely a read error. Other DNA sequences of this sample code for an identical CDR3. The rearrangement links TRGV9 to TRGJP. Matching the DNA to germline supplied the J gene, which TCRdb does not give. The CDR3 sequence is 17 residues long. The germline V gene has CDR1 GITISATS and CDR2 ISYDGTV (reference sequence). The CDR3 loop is CALWEVLTELGKKIKVF. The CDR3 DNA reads TGTGCTTTGTGGGAGGTGCTCACAGAGTTGGGCAAAAAAATCAAGGTATTT.

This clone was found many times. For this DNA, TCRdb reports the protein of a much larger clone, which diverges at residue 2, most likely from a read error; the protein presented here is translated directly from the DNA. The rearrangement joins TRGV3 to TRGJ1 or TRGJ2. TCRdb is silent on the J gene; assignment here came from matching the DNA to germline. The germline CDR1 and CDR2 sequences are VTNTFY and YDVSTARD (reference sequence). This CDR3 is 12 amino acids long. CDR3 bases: TGTACCACCTGGGACGGTCCCTATAAGAAACTCTTT. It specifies CTTWDGPYKKLF.

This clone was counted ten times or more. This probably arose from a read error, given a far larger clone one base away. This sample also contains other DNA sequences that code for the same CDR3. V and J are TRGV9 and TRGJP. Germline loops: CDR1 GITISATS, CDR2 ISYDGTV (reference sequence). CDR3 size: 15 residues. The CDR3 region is CALWVEELGKKIKVF. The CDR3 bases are TGTGCCTTATGGGTCGAAGAGTTGGGCAAAAAAATCAAGGTATTT.

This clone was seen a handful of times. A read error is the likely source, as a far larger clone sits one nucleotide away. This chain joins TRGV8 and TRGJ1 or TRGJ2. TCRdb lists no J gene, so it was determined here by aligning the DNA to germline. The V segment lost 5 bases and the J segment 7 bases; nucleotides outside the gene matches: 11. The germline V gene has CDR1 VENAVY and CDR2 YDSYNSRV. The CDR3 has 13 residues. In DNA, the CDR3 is TGTGCCACCTGGGCCCAATTTAGGTATAAGAAACTCTTT. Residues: CATWAQFRYKKLF.

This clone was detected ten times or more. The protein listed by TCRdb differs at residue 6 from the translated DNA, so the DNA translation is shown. CDR3 coding DNA: TGTGCCACCTGGGACGACCGTAGTGATTGGATCAAGACGTTT. This translates into CATWDDRSDWIKTF. This chain uses TRGV2 with TRGJP2. The CDR3 totals 14 residues. Germline-derived CDR1 and CDR2 are EGSNGY and YDSYNSKV. V shed 2 bases, J shed 3 bases, and the junction held 3 bases outside the gene matches.

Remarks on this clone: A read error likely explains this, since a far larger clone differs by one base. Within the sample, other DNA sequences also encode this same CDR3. In nucleotides, the CDR3 is TGTGCCTTGTGGGAGCCCCGAGTGAAAAAACTCTTT. Its translation is CALWEPRVKKLF. The J gene has no call, while the V gene is TRGV9. Germline-derived CDR1 and CDR2 are GITISATS and ISYDGTV (reference sequence). CDR3 length equals 12 residues.

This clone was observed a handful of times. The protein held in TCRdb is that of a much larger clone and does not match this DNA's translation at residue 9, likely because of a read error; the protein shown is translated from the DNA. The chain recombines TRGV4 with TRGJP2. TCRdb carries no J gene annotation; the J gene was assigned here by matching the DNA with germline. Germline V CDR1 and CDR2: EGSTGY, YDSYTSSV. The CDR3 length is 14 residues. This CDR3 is CATWDYSSGWIKTF. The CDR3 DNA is TGTGCCACCTGGGATTACAGTAGTGGTTGGATCAAGACGTTT.

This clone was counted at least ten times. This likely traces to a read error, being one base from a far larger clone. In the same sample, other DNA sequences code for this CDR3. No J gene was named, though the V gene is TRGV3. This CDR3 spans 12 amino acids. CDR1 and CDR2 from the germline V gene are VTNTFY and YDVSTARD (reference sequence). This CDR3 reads CATWDRPYKKLF. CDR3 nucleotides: TGTGCCACCTGGGACAGGCCTTATAAGAAGCTCTTT.

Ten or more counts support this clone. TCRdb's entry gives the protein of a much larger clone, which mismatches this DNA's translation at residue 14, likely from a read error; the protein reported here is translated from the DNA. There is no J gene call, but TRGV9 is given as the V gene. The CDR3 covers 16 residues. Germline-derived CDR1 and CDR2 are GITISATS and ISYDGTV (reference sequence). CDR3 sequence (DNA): TGTGCCTTGTGGGAGGTGTTAGAGTTGGGCAAAAAAATCGAGGTATTT. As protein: CALWEVLELGKKIEVF.

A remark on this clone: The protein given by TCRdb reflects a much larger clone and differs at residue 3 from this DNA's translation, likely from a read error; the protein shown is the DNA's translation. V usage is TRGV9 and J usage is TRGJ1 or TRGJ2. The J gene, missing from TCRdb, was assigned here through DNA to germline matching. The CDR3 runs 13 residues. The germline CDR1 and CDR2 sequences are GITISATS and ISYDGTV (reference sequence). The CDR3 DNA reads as TGTGCCTCGTGGGCCGAAAATTATTATAAGAAACTCTTT. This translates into CASWAENYYKKLF.

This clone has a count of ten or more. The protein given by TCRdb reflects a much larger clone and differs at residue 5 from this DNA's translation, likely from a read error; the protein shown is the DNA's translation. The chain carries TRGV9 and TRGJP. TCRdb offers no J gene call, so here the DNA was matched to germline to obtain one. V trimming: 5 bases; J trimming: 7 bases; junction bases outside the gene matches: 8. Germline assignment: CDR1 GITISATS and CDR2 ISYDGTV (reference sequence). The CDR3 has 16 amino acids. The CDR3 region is CALWGPAELGKKIKVF. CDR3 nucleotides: TGTGCCTTGTGGGGGCCAGCCGAGTTGGGCAAAAAAATCAAGGTATTT.

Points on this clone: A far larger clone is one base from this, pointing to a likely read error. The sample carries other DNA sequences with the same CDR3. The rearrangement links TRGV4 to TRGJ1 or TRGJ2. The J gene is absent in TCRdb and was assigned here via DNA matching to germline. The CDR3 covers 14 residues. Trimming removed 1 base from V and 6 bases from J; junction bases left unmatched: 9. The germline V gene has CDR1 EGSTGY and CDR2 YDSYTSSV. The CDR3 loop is CATWDGPLGYKKLF. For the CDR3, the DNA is TGTGCCACCTGGGATGGCCCCCTAGGTTATAAGAAACTCTTT.

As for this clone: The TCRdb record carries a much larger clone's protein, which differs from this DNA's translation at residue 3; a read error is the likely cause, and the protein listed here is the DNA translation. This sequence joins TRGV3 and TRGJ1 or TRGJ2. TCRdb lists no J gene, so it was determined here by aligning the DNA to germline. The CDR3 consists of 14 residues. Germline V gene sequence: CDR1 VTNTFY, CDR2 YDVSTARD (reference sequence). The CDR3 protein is CAAWERPLRYKKLF. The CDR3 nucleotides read TGTGCCGCCTGGGAAAGGCCCCTGAGGTATAAGAAACTCTTT.

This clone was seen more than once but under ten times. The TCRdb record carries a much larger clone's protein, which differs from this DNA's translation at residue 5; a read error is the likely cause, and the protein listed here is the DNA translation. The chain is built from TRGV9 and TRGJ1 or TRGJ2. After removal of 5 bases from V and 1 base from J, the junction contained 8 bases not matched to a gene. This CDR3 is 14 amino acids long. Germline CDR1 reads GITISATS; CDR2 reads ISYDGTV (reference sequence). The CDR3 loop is CALWGVLNYYKKLF. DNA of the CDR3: TGTGCCTTGTGGGGGGTTCTCAATTATTATAAGAAACTCTTT.

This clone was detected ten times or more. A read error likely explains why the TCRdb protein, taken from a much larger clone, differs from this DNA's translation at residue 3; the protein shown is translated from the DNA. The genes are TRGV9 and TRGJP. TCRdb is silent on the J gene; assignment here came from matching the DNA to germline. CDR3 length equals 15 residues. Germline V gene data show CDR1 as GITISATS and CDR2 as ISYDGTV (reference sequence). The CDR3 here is CASWEHRLGKKIKVF. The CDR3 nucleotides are TGTGCCTCGTGGGAGCACAGGTTGGGCAAAAAAATCAAGGTATTT.

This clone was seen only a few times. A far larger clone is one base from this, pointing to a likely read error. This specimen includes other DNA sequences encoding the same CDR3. This chain's CDR3 is CATWDESNYKKLF. DNA for the CDR3: TGTGCCACCTGGGATGAGTCGAACTATAAGAAACTCTTT. The genes are TRGV4 and TRGJ1 or TRGJ2. The J gene was missing in TCRdb and was found by matching the end of the DNA to germline. The CDR3 is 13 residues long. Per the germline V gene, CDR1 is EGSTGY and CDR2 is YDSYTSSV. The trim removed 2 bases at V and 7 bases at J, leaving 8 bases unmatched.

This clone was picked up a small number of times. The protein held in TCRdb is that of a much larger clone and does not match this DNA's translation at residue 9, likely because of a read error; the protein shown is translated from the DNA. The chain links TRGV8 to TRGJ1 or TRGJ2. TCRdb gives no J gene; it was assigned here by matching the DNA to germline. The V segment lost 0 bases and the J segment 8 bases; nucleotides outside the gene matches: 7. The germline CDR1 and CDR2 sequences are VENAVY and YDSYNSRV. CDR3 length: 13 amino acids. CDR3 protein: CATWDRRDHKKLF. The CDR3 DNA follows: TGTGCCACCTGGGATAGGCGGGATCATAAGAAACTCTTT.

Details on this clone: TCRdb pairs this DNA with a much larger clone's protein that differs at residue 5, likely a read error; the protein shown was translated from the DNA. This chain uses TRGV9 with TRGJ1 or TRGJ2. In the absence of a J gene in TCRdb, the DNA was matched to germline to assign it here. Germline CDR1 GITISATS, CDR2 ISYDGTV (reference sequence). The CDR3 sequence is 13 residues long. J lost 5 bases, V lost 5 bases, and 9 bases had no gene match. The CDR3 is CALWVTSDYKKLF. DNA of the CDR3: TGTGCCTTGTGGGTGACTTCCGATTATAAGAAACTCTTT.

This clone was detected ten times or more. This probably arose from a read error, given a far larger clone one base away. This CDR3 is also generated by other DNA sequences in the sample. CDR3 residues: CALWEPRVKKLF. In nucleotides, the CDR3 is TGTGCCTTATGGGAGCCCCGAGTGAAGAAACTCTTT. V gene TRGV9 combines with J gene TRGJ1 or TRGJ2. Here the J gene came from matching the DNA to germline, since TCRdb omits it. CDR1 and CDR2 from the germline V gene are GITISATS and ISYDGTV (reference sequence). This CDR3 contains 12 residues.

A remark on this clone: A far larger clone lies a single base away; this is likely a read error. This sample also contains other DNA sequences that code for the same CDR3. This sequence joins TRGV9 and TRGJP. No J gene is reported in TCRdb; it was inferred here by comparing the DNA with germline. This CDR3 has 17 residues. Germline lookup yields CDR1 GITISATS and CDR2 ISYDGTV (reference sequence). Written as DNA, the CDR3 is TGTGCCTTGTGGGAGGCCCCAGTGGAGTTGGGCAAGAAAATCAAGGTATTT. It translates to CALWEAPVELGKKIKVF.

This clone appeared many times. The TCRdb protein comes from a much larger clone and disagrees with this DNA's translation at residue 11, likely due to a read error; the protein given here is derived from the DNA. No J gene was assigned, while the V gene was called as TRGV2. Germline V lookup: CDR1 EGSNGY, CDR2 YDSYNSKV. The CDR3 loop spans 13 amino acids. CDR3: CATWDGPRYKELF. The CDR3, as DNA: TGTGCCACCTGGGACGGGCCGAGGTATAAGGAACTCTTT.

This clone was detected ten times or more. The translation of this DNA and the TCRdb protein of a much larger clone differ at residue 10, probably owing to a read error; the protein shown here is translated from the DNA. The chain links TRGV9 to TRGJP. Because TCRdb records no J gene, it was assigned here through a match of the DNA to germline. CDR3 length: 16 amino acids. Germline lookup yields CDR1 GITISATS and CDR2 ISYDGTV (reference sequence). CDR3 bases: TGTGCCTTGTGGGAGGCTAAGGAGTTGAGCAAAAAAATCAAGGTATTT. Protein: CALWEAKELSKKIKVF.